Following are 8 T cell receptor beta chains from one sample sequenced in a study of shared T cell receptors in the human thymus. Some clones are missing from TCRdb's copy, which holds only in-frame ones; the method was immunoSEQ multiplex PCR. The profile covers approximately 730,000 clones, with approximately 85% appearing a single time and over 0.008% taken by the ten largest. Another study also made use of these data, one on human thymus T cells.

Sequenced material: thymocytes. Every receptor here comes from a girl in the first two years of life with a congenital heart defect.

V is TRBV4-1 and J is TRBJ1-1; a weak D match, TRBD1 (5 bases). CDR1 MGHRA and CDR2 YSYEKL come from the germline V gene. Trimming removed 9 bases from V and 4 bases from J, with 21 bases in between. The CDR3 sequence is 15 residues long. CDR3 amino acids: CASSKTIDSPTEAFF. The DNA of the CDR3 is TGCGCCAGTTCTAAAACAATCGACAGTCCCACTGAAGCTTTCTTT.

The chain recombines TRBV30 with TRBJ1-2; no reliable D call. The CDR3 consists of 17 residues. The ends were cut back, 2 bases at V and 4 bases at J, with 23 bases in the middle. Germline V lookup: CDR1 GTSNPN, CDR2 SVGIG (reference sequence). The CDR3 region has the DNA TGTGCCTGGAGTACATTCGTCCGTGTTAGACGGAGCTATGGCTACACCTTC. It translates to CAWSTFVRVRRSYGYTF.

The chain employs TRBV6-5 and TRBJ2-1; 9 bases line up with TRBD1. Looked up from germline, CDR1 is MNHEY and CDR2 is SVGAGI. This CDR3 is built from 11 residues. Trimming took 5 bases from V and 14 from J; bases not matched to a gene: 4. The CDR3 bases are TGTGCCAGCAGTGGCGGGACAGGGAAGTTCTTC. The encoded protein is CASSGGTGKFF.

This chain joins TRBV6-5 and TRBJ1-2; D possibly corresponds to TRBD1 (6 bases). CDR1 and CDR2 from the germline V gene are MNHEY and SVGAGI. The V end lost 7 bases, the J end lost 4 bases, and 19 bases lay between the germline ends. The CDR3 runs to 15 residues. The CDR3 sequence: CASKVGVQGPYGYTF. The CDR3 nucleotides read TGTGCCAGCAAGGTCGGGGTACAGGGACCCTATGGCTACACCTTC.

On this clone itself: Other DNA sequences in the sample encode the same CDR3. The rearrangement uses TRBV11-2 and TRBJ2-5; TRBD2 aligns across 10 bases. The CDR3 length is 15 residues. V lost 2 bases and J lost 2; bases outside the gene matches: 2. In germline, CDR1 is SGHAT, CDR2 FQNNGV. CDR3 loop: CASSLLAGGQETQYF. The CDR3 bases are TGTGCCAGCAGCTTATTAGCGGGGGGACAAGAGACCCAGTACTTC.

V and J are TRBV28 and TRBJ1-1, with D unclear. CDR1 and CDR2 from the germline V gene are MDHEN and SYDVKM. The V gene lost 4 bases and the J gene lost 10 bases, with 13 bases spanning the gap. The CDR3 contains 12 residues. The CDR3 sequence is CASSYARRRAFF. CDR3 coding DNA: TGTGCCAGCAGTTACGCCCGAAGGAGAGCTTTCTTT. Full variable domain (rest looked up from reference TRBV28 and TRBJ1-1): DVKVTQSSRYLVKRTGEKVFLECVQDMDHENMFWYRQDPGLGLRLIYFSYDVKMKEKGDIPEGYSVSREKKERFSLILESASTNQTSMYLCASSYARRRAFFGQGTRLTVV.

The J gene is TRBJ1-2, the V gene TRBV2, with 9 bases fitting TRBD1. Germline V gene sequence: CDR1 SNHLY, CDR2 FYNNEI. Losses at the gene ends were 6 bases for V and 4 bases for J; bases not matched to a gene: 3. This CDR3 region has 13 residues. The chain's CDR3 is CASSLGQGYGYTF. CDR3 DNA sequence: TGTGCCAGCAGCTTGGGACAGGGCTATGGCTACACCTTC.

The rearrangement joins TRBV6-5 to TRBJ1-5; possible D gene TRBD1, 6 bases. The V gene's germline CDR1 is MNHEY and CDR2 SVGAGI. V gave up 2 bases and J gave up 3 bases, with 11 bases separating them. This CDR3 spans 15 amino acids. CDR3 sequence (DNA): TGTGCCAGCAGTTACCAAGGACAGCCCAATCAGCCCCAGCATTTT. Translation: CASSYQGQPNQPQHF.